One and the same sample provided the 25 T cell receptor beta chains below, sequenced in a study of CD8 T cells in ankylosing spondylitis. Study-level results: A TCR beta motif of eight or nine highly homologous variants seemed to mark ankylosing spondylitis blood.

The antigens of these receptors remain unknown. TCRdb processed the 5' RACE reads anew with MiXCR; each CDR3 protein has one entry. The table records about 440,000 distinct CDR3 sequences, 15% to 20% of them present only once. The sequenced sample consisted of blood, either unsorted or a sorted T cell fraction (not recorded which). These receptors all stem from a male donor with ankylosing spondylitis.

The table lists this clonotype with many counts. V is TRBV12-3 or TRBV12-4 and J is TRBJ2-3, with 7 bases fitting TRBD1. Trimming cost V 5 bases and J 0 bases; bases outside gene matches: 8. The CDR3 has 16 amino acids. CDR3 sequence (DNA): TGTGCCAGCAGTCTCGAAGGGACAGCTAGCACAGATACGCAGTATTTT. Its protein is CASSLEGTASTDTQYF.

This clonotype was seen a handful of times. The V call is TRBV3-1, the J call TRBJ1-2, with TRBD1 as a possible D gene (5 bases). CDR1 and CDR2 from the germline V gene are LGHDT and YNNKEL (reference sequence). The CDR3 loop spans 15 amino acids. Deletions cut 1 base from V and 3 bases from J, with 12 bases between. The CDR3: CASSQGVEQDYGYTF. For the CDR3, the DNA is TGTGCCAGCAGCCAAGGAGTGGAACAGGACTATGGCTACACCTTC.

This chain links TRBV5-1 with TRBJ2-7; maybe TRBD1 (5 bases). This CDR3 has 15 amino acids. V was trimmed by 2 bases and J by 5 bases, leaving 17 bases between them. Per germline, CDR1 SGHRS and CDR2 YFSETQ. The CDR3 nucleotides read TGCGCCAGCAGCTTTACGGTAGGGGAACGCCACGAGCAGTACTTC. Amino acids: CASSFTVGERHEQYF.

For this clonotype: This may be a read error, as it is one base from a much larger clone. The gene calls are TRBV29-1 and TRBJ1-1, with D uncertain. Germline V gives CDR1 SQVTM, CDR2 ANQGSEA. CDR3 length: 17 amino acids. V was trimmed by 4 bases and J by 4 bases, leaving 25 bases between them. The CDR3 DNA is TGCAGCGTTGGGGAGGTATATTCTCGCACAGCGACCACTGAAGCTTTCTTT. Its protein product is CSVGEVYSRTATTEAFF.

This chain joins TRBV3-1 and TRBJ2-3; the match to TRBD1 covers 7 bases. CDR3 length equals 14 residues. V was pared by 3 bases and J by 7 bases, with 7 bases of the junction left unmatched. Germline lookup yields CDR1 LGHDT and CDR2 YNNKEL (reference sequence). CDR3 bases: TGTGCCAGCAGCCAGGGCAGGGGGATTAATACGCAGTATTTT. It yields the protein CASSQGRGINTQYF.

This clonotype was found a few times. The genes are TRBV7-9 and TRBJ2-1, with TRBD2 matching over 7 bases. CDR3 length: 14 amino acids. CDR1 is SEHNR, CDR2 FQNEAQ, per germline (reference sequence). The ends lost 4 bases at V and 4 bases at J; junction bases unmatched: 4. CDR3 amino acids: CASSYSSGYNEQFF. CDR3 DNA: TGTGCCAGCAGCTATTCTAGCGGATACAATGAGCAGTTCTTC.

The chain recombines TRBV6-2 or TRBV6-3 with TRBJ2-3; 7 nucleotides match TRBD2. The V and J ends lost 4 bases and 4 bases, in that order; junction bases with no gene match: 8. CDR1 is MNHEY and CDR2 is SVGEGT in the germline V gene. This CDR3 region has 15 residues. The CDR3 DNA follows: TGTGCCAGCAGTTCGGGACTACTTAACGCAGATACGCAGTATTTT. Protein sequence: CASSSGLLNADTQYF.

The chain employs TRBV5-8 and TRBJ1-5; 7 bases align to TRBD1. After removal of 6 bases from V and 5 bases from J, the junction contained 5 bases not matched to a gene. This CDR3 has 13 residues. Germline V gene lookup returns CDR1 SGHTS and CDR2 YDEGEE. CDR3 sequence reads: CASNWDRDQPQHF. The DNA for the CDR3 is TGTGCCAGCAACTGGGACAGAGATCAGCCCCAGCATTTT.

This clonotype was observed a few times. The chain joins TRBV27 to TRBJ1-6; D gene unclear. V was trimmed by 3 bases and J by 0 bases, leaving 6 bases between them. From germline, CDR1 is MNHEY and CDR2 SMNVEV (reference sequence). The CDR3 totals 15 residues. The CDR3 loop reads CASSFSSSYNSPLHF. CDR3 bases: TGTGCCAGCAGTTTTTCCAGCTCCTATAATTCACCCCTCCACTTT.

V and J are TRBV5-1 and TRBJ2-3, with 7 bases fitting TRBD2. CDR1 and CDR2 (germline): SGHRS, YFSETQ. CDR3 length: 19 residues. J gave up 4 bases and V 3 bases, and 20 bases lay outside the gene matches. CDR3 in amino acids: CASSWGVAGVNPRADTQYF. CDR3 DNA: TGCGCCAGCAGCTGGGGTGTGGCGGGGGTCAACCCGCGCGCAGATACGCAGTATTTT.

With regard to this clonotype: One end of the junction does not line up with germline, which may come from a read error. The chain recombines TRBV28 with TRBJ1-1; D is perhaps TRBD1 (5 bases). This CDR3 contains 15 residues. Looked up from germline, CDR1 is MDHEN and CDR2 is SYDVKM. The CDR3 is CATGPGTRSNAEAFF. The CDR3 DNA follows: TGTGCCACGGGGCCAGGGACGCGGTCGAACGCTGAAGCTTTCTTT.

This chain joins TRBV7-2 and TRBJ2-7, with D uncertain. The V and J ends lost 1 base and 7 bases respectively, with 17 bases between them. This CDR3 has 15 residues. In germline, CDR1 is SGHTA, CDR2 FQGNSA. This CDR3 is CASSLGGTVPGEQYF. DNA for the CDR3: TGTGCCAGCAGCTTAGGGGGAACGGTGCCTGGGGAGCAGTACTTC.

The chain couples TRBV20-1 to TRBJ2-2; D is perhaps TRBD1 (5 bases). The V gene lost 4 bases and the J gene lost 3 bases, with 15 bases spanning the gap. From germline, CDR1 is DFQATT and CDR2 SNEGSKA (reference sequence). This CDR3 region has 15 residues. CDR3 region: CSATQGSHYTGELFF. CDR3 bases: TGCAGTGCTACCCAGGGCAGTCATTACACCGGGGAGCTGTTTTTT.

The genes are TRBV20-1 and TRBJ2-3; TRBD2 matches at 8 bases. Germline V gene data show CDR1 as DFQATT and CDR2 as SNEGSKA (reference sequence). The V and J ends lost 4 bases and 5 bases, in that order; junction bases with no gene match: 8. The CDR3 runs 14 residues. CDR3: CSANSGAQLDTQYF. CDR3 DNA sequence: TGCAGTGCTAATAGCGGGGCCCAGCTAGATACGCAGTATTTT.

This chain uses TRBV7-3 with TRBJ2-6, with TRBD1 matching over 8 bases. This CDR3 contains 19 residues. V shed 5 bases, J shed 1 base, and the junction held 13 bases outside the gene matches. The germline V gene has CDR1 SGHTA and CDR2 FQGTGA. This CDR3 is CASSPRLGDRFSGANVLTF. In DNA, the CDR3 is TGTGCCAGCAGCCCCCGGCTTGGGGACAGGTTTTCTGGGGCCAACGTCCTGACTTTC.

CDR3 amino acids: CASSLSTSGSTDTQYF. CDR3 DNA: TGTGCCAGCAGTTTATCGACTAGCGGGAGCACAGATACGCAGTATTTT. V gene TRBV28 combines with J gene TRBJ2-3; 10 bases align to TRBD2. CDR3 length: 16 amino acids. With V trimmed by 1 base and J by 0 bases, 1 base remained unmatched. Per the germline V gene, CDR1 is MDHEN and CDR2 is SYDVKM.

In its sample, this clonotype was seen many times. V gene TRBV28 combines with J gene TRBJ2-5; TRBD2 agrees at 12 bases. Germline CDR1 MDHEN, CDR2 SYDVKM. Trimming at V came to 2 bases and at J to 0 bases, leaving 4 bases not matched to a gene. This CDR3 is built from 17 residues. The CDR3 nucleotides read TGTGCCAGCAGTTTACTCACTAGCGGGGGGTACCAAGAGACCCAGTACTTC. Translated: CASSLLTSGGYQETQYF.

This clonotype has a handful of counts. The gene calls are TRBV11-2 and TRBJ1-6; maybe TRBD1 (6 bases). The CDR3 totals 14 residues. V was trimmed by 1 base and J by 9 bases, leaving 10 bases between them. Germline V lookup: CDR1 SGHAT, CDR2 FQNNGV. The CDR3: CASSLVRGGSPLHF. CDR3 nucleotides: TGTGCCAGCAGCTTAGTCAGGGGTGGTTCACCCCTCCACTTT.

V usage is TRBV28 and J usage is TRBJ2-5; perhaps TRBD1 as D (5 bases). Germline lookup yields CDR1 MDHEN and CDR2 SYDVKM. CDR3 length: 17 amino acids. V lost 3 bases and J 3 bases, leaving 20 bases between the germline ends. The CDR3 DNA is TGTGCCAGCAGTTTCTCCCTACGACAGCCGACAGAAGAGACCCAGTACTTC. Protein sequence: CASSFSLRQPTEETQYF.

This clonotype has just a few counts. This rearrangement joins TRBV7-2 to TRBJ2-3; D is possibly TRBD2 (6 bases). With 2 bases removed from V and 5 bases from J, the gap between germline ends came to 17 bases. Germline CDR1 SGHTA, CDR2 FQGNSA. There are 16 residues in the CDR3. CDR3 nucleotide sequence: TGTGCCAGCAGCTTAATCGGGGGTTGGGGAGAAGATACGCAGTATTTT. Its protein is CASSLIGGWGEDTQYF.

The CDR3: CASSGDWSYGYTF. CDR3 DNA: TGTGCCAGCAGTGGCGACTGGAGCTATGGCTACACCTTC. V gene TRBV2 combines with J gene TRBJ1-2; D unclear. Trimming took off 4 bases at V and 4 bases at J, with 10 bases between the two ends. CDR3 size: 13 residues. Germline CDR1 SNHLY, CDR2 FYNNEI.

This chain links TRBV3-1 with TRBJ2-1; 9 nucleotides match TRBD2. J gave up 0 bases and V 5 bases, and 5 bases lay outside the gene matches. Germline V gives CDR1 LGHDT, CDR2 YNNKEL (reference sequence). The CDR3 sequence is 16 residues long. The CDR3 nucleotides read TGTGCCAGCAGCTGGACTAGCGCGAGCTCCTACAATGAGCAGTTCTTC. This encodes CASSWTSASSYNEQFF.

This clonotype was seen a few times. The chain links TRBV12-3 or TRBV12-4 to TRBJ2-2; D gene unclear. This CDR3 comprises 16 residues. Trimming cost V 6 bases and J 2 bases, with 16 bases left between them. The CDR3 DNA is TGTGCCAGCAGGAGGTGGCTACTTGGAAACACCGGGGAGCTGTTTTTT. Its translation is CASRRWLLGNTGELFF.

This clonotype was seen a handful of times. The chain joins TRBV11-2 to TRBJ2-2, with TRBD2 as a possible D gene (6 bases). The CDR3 extends over 15 amino acids. The V end was cut by 6 bases, the J end by 3 bases, with 14 bases between. Germline V gene sequence: CDR1 SGHAT, CDR2 FQNNGV. CDR3 nucleotides: TGTGCCAGCAGTGGCGGAGGGTATTACACCGGGGAGCTGTTTTTT. Translation: CASSGGGYYTGELFF.

This clonotype showed up many times. This chain links TRBV11-2 with TRBJ2-1; D is uncertain. Germline V CDR1 and CDR2: SGHAT, FQNNGV. The CDR3 contains 15 residues. V was clipped by 4 bases and J by 0 bases, with 10 bases between them. CDR3 sequence (DNA): TGTGCCAGCAGCTCCGCCGCCCGCTCCTACAATGAGCAGTTCTTC. Its translation is CASSSAARSYNEQFF.